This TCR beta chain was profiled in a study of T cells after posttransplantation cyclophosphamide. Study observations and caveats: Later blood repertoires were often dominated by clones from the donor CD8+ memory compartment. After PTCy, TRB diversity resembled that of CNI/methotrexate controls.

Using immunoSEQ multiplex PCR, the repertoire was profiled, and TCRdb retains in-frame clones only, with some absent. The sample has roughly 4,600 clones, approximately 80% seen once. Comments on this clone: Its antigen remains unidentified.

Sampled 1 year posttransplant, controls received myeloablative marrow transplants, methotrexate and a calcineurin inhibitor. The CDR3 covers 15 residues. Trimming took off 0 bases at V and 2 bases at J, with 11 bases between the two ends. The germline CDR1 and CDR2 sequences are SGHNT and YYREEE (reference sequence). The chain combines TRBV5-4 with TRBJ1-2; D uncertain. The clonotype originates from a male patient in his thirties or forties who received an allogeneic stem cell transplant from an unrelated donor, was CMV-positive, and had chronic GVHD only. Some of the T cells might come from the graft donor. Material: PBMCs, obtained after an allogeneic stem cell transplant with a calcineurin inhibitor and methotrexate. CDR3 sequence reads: CASSLDAGRNYGYTF. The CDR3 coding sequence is TGTGCCAGCAGCTTGGACGCGGGTAGGAACTATGGCTACACCTTC.